This T cell receptor (beta chain) was captured by sequencing in a study of T-cell reconstitution after alpha-beta-depleted transplantation in children. The germline CDR1 and CDR2 sequences are MGHDK and SYGVNS. V was trimmed by 3 bases and J by 0 bases, leaving 14 bases between them. The CDR3 covers 17 residues. This clonotype occurred many times. The antigen is not known. Points from the study as a whole: Reportedly, roughly two months post-transplant, alpha-beta T cells arose from several hundred expanded graft clones. Fresh T-cell production supplied most of the T-cell counts and diversity seen one year after transplant.

The TCRbeta library incorporated unique molecular identifiers. Each CDR3 protein gets one entry after TCRdb re-called the PCR reads with MiXCR. The sample holds nearly 250,000 distinct CDR3 sequences, under 9.5% seen once. The source material was PBMCs, mostly from graft donor cells, sampled 180 days after TCRalphabeta/CD19-depleted stem cell transplant. The chain recombines TRBV25-1 with TRBJ2-2; no definite D call. The source of this sequence is a male patient aged 10-17 years who had a stem cell transplant for acute lymphoblastic leukemia, so the T cells may come from the graft donor. DNA for the CDR3: TGTGCCAGCAGTGACCCGGAGTTAACAGCGAACACCGGGGAGCTGTTTTTT. Its protein is CASSDPELTANTGELFF. Based on the CDR3 plus reference TRBV25-1 and TRBJ2-2, the full variable domain is EADIYQTPRYLVIGTGKKITLECSQTMGHDKMYWYQQDPGMELHLIHYSYGVNSTEKGDLSSESTVSRIRTEHFPLTLESARPSHTSQYLCASSDPELTANTGELFFGEGSRLTVL.